This T cell receptor beta chain was found in a study of cytomegalovirus exposure and HLA in healthy donors. As for the study in general: An earlier analysis found 117 million unique TCR beta sequences from around 180 million T cells.

Vbeta (60) and Jbeta (13) primers were used in the PCR. Here immunoSEQ multiplex PCR was the method, and the copy in TCRdb shows in-frame clones only, minus some. The profile covers more than 200,000 clones, with about two thirds appearing a single time and around 3% taken by the ten largest. This receptor was obtained from a man between 40 and 49 years old in good health and CMV-seropositive. The specimen was PBMCs.

The DNA of the CDR3 is TGTGCCAGCAGAGAGGGCACTGAAGCTTTCTTT. Its protein product is CASREGTEAFF. This chain uses TRBV6-4 with TRBJ1-1, with D unclear. Per the germline V gene, CDR1 is MRHNA and CDR2 is SNTAGT. This CDR3 has 11 amino acids. Trimming took off 6 bases at V and 4 bases at J, with 6 bases between the two ends.